Listed here are 8 T cell receptor beta chains from one sample, sequenced in a study of read filtering for tumor transcriptome and immune sequencing. From about 400 ng of RNA, a library with molecular barcoded alpha/delta and beta/gamma adaptors was made. TCRdb used MiXCR to reprocess the reads, holding one entry per CDR3 protein. In the table there are tens of thousands of distinct CDR3 sequences, approximately 19% of which are singletons. Sequencing used a population of CD138-negative cells sorted from bone marrow. Source of these receptors: a donor at least 40 years old with multiple myeloma.

In this sample, this clonotype is medium-sized. This chain joins TRBV5-4 and TRBJ2-7; D is perhaps TRBD2 (6 bases). V was clipped by 0 bases and J by 2 bases, with 9 bases between them. CDR3 size: 14 residues. Germline assignment: CDR1 SGHNT and CDR2 YYREEE (reference sequence). The CDR3, as DNA: TGTGCCAGCAGCTTGGGCGGGACCACCTACGAGCAGTACTTC. It yields the protein CASSLGGTTYEQYF.

As regards this clonotype: One end of the junction is discordant with germline, which a read error may explain. This rearrangement joins TRBV5-5 to TRBJ1-5; D uncertain. The CDR3 covers 13 residues. Per the germline V gene, CDR1 is SGHKS and CDR2 is YYEKEE (reference sequence). The DNA for the CDR3 is TGTTCCAGCAGCTTTCTAGGGAATCATCCCCAGCATTTT. Protein sequence: CSSSFLGNHPQHF.

This clonotype appeared many times. CDR3: CASSLVAGRTYNEQFF. The CDR3 nucleotides are TGTGCCAGCAGCTTAGTAGCAGGGCGAACCTACAATGAGCAGTTCTTC. The V gene is TRBV7-2, the J gene TRBJ2-1; D possibly corresponds to TRBD1 (5 bases). V was shortened by 1 base and J by 2 bases, with 12 bases between the two germline ends. The CDR3 length is 16 residues. CDR1 is SGHTA and CDR2 is FQGNSA in the germline V gene.

This clonotype was seen ten or more times. J is TRBJ1-2 and V is TRBV7-8; 9 nucleotides line up with TRBD1. This CDR3 region has 18 residues. Germline CDR1 SGHVS, CDR2 FQNEAQ. V shed 2 bases, J shed 4 bases, and the junction held 14 bases outside the gene matches. This CDR3 is CASSLPRTGGSVGYGYTF. In DNA, the CDR3 is TGTGCCAGCAGCTTACCCCGAACAGGGGGCAGCGTGGGCTATGGCTACACCTTC.

As for this clonotype: It is likely a read error, because the conserved phenylalanine at the end of the CDR3 is missing. The DNA is omitted, as the CDR3 cannot be located on it reliably, and the CDR3 follows TCRdb's listing. This chain links TRBV7-2 with TRBJ2-1. Per the germline V gene, CDR1 is SGHTA and CDR2 is FQGNSA. The CDR3 has 8 amino acids, counting both end residues. CDR3 residues: CASIVRFS.

This clonotype was detected many times. This chain connects TRBV4-1 to TRBJ1-5; D not certain. V was shortened by 1 base and J by 5 bases, with 18 bases between the two germline ends. From germline, CDR1 is MGHRA and CDR2 YSYEKL. The CDR3 spans 17 residues. Here the CDR3 reads CASSQAPFSTEDQPQHF. The DNA of the CDR3 is TGCGCCAGCAGCCAAGCCCCATTCTCGACGGAGGATCAGCCCCAGCATTTT.

This clonotype was seen repeatedly, ten times or more. The chain has TRBV7-8 and TRBJ2-1, with unresolved D. Per germline, CDR1 SGHVS and CDR2 FQNEAQ. The CDR3 sequence is 14 residues long. V gave up 0 bases and J gave up 8 bases, with 11 bases separating them. The CDR3 DNA sequence: TGTGCCAGCAGCTTAGCGGCCCGTTTAGATGAGCAGTTCTTC. Its translation is CASSLAARLDEQFF.

This clonotype turned up a few times. The CDR3 bases are TGCGCCAGCAGCTCCCGTGCTAGCACAGATACGCAGTATTTT. This translates into CASSSRASTDTQYF. The rearrangement uses TRBV5-1 and TRBJ2-3, with D unresolved. V lost 3 bases, J lost 0 bases, and 8 bases lay in between. Germline CDR1 and CDR2: SGHRS and YFSETQ. The CDR3 is 14 amino acids.